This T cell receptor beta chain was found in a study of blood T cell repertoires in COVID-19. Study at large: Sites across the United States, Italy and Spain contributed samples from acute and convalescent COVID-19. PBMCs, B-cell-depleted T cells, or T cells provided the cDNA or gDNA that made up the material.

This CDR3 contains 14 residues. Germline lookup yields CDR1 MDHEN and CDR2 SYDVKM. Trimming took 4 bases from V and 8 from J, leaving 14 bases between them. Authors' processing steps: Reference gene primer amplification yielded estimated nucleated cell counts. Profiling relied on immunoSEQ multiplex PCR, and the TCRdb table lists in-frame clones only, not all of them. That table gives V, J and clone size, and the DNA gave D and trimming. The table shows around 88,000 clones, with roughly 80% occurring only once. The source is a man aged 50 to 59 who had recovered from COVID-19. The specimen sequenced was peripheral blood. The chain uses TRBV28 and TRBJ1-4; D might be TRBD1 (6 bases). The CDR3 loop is CASSSTPDREKLFF. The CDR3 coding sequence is TGTGCCAGCAGTTCCACCCCCGACAGGGAAAAACTGTTTTTT. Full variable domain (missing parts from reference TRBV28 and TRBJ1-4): DVKVTQSSRYLVKRTGEKVFLECVQDMDHENMFWYRQDPGLGLRLIYFSYDVKMKEKGDIPEGYSVSREKKERFSLILESASTNQTSMYLCASSSTPDREKLFFGSGTQLSVL.